These T cell receptor beta chains were read from a single sample in a study of T cell responses to AZD1222 COVID-19 vaccine. The assay was immunoSEQ multiplex PCR, and TCRdb's table has in-frame clones only and misses some. The sample yields 90,000 to 120,000 clones, just over 90% seen once. The sequenced sample was peripheral blood, obtained 28 days after the second AZD1222 dose. These receptors all stem from an adult who received the AZD1222 COVID-19 vaccine. Both conserved end residues are part of each CDR3. The order of the fields is J gene, V gene, D gene, CDR3 protein. D genes are given only for firm matches.

>TRBJ1-4|TRBV7-2|NA
CASSPYQMDEKLFF
>TRBJ1-3|TRBV29-1|NA
CSVAQVSSGNTIYF
>TRBJ1-1|TRBV19|NA
CASSTLDREAFF
>TRBJ1-1|TRBV20-1|NA
CSPSGGTPYTEAFF
>TRBJ2-7|TRBV5-1|TRBD1
CASSLASGGSYEQYF
>TRBJ2-1|TRBV27|TRBD2
CASSYTSGPYNEQFF
>TRBJ1-5|TRBV2|NA
CASSERIENQPQHF
>TRBJ2-3|TRBV6-5|NA
CASSRRFTDTQYF
>TRBJ2-7|TRBV14|TRBD2
CASSHRGEYEQYF
>TRBJ1-2|TRBV5-4|NA
CASSLRGAKGYGYTF
>TRBJ1-2|TRBV7-2|NA
CASSQGQNLNYGYTF
>TRBJ1-6|TRBV10-3|NA
CAISAGRDNSPLHF
>TRBJ2-5|TRBV6-5|TRBD2
CASSYPSGEYQETQYF
>TRBJ1-5|TRBV27|NA
CASSLSIQGWQPQHF
>TRBJ2-1|TRBV4-1|NA
CASSQVGGGHGNEQFF
>TRBJ2-2|TRBV15|NA
CATSRAQVANTGELFF
>TRBJ1-5|TRBV7-9|NA
CASSSYTSNQPQHF
>TRBJ2-7|TRBV3-1/TRBV3-2|NA
CASSQVFSLPREQYF
>TRBJ1-6|TRBV11-2|TRBD1
CASNRGSSYNSPLHF
>TRBJ2-1|TRBV19|TRBD2
CASSMVWEGVHNEQFF
>TRBJ1-2|TRBV3-1/TRBV3-2|NA
CASSQYRVGYTF
>TRBJ1-1|TRBV4-1|NA
CASSQESIRSEAFF
>TRBJ1-1|TRBV19|NA
CASRLGLYTEAFF
>TRBJ1-6|TRBV28|TRBD1
CASRLDRLISYNSPLHF
>TRBJ2-7|TRBV30|NA
CAWRNMWEESEQYF
>TRBJ2-1|TRBV5-4|TRBD1
CASRLDRGQYNEQFF
>TRBJ1-2|TRBV6-5|NA
CASSPPGDFNRGYTF
>TRBJ1-2|TRBV13|NA
CASSLGGKKNYGYTF
>TRBJ1-1|TRBV6-4|NA
CASSVPFRGTEAFF
>TRBJ1-1|TRBV15|NA
CATSRGVTEAFF
>TRBJ2-7|TRBV3-1/TRBV3-2|NA
CASSQGPAFEQYF
>TRBJ2-6|TRBV28|TRBD1
CASSPWTGSGANVLTF
>TRBJ2-1|TRBV5-6|TRBD1
CASRGTGQHNEQFF
>TRBJ2-7|TRBV19|TRBD2
CASSIGPGGSNEQYF
>TRBJ2-1|TRBV11-3|NA
CASSFRGTYNEQFF
>TRBJ2-2|TRBV2|NA
CARIVENTGELFF
>TRBJ1-1|TRBV2|NA
CASSMNTEAFF